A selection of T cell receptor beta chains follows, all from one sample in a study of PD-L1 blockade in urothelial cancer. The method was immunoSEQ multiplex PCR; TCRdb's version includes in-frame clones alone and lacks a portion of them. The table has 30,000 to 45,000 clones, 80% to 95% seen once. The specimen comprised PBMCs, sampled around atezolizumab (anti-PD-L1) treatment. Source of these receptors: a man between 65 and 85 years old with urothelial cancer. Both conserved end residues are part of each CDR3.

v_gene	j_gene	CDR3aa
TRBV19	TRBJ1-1	CASSLGTGTMNTEAFF
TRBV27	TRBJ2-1	CASSLAGEYNEQFF
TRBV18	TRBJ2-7	CASSPMGGRTYEQYF
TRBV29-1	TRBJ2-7	CSVSTGPYEQYF
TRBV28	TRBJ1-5	CASRHDRGNQPQHF
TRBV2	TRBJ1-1	CASSAWGTMNTEAFF
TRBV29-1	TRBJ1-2	CSVLTNYGYTF
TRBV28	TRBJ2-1	CASSLASRKQFF
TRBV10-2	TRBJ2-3	CASRTTGADTQYF
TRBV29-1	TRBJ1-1	CSVADTSNTEAFF
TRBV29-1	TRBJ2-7	CSVEGRGAYEQYF
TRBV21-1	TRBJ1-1	CASSKIRFWRAEAFF
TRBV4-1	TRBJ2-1	CASSQVAGRYNEQFF
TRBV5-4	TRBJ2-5	CASSSEAPGTQYF
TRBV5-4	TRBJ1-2	CASSLEGQRGGYTF
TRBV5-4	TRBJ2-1	CASSFGLAGGGNEQFF
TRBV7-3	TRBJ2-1	CASSRVPSSYNEQFF
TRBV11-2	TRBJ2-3	CASSLFGLAGGRDTDTQYF
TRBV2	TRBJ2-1	CASRRLAGNNEQFF
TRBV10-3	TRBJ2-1	CAISDPGRPHNEQFF
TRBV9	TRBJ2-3	CASSVAGTSGVSLSDTQYF
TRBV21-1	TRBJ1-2	CASSRGQGGGYTF
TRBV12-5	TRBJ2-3	CASGLISQGTDTQYF
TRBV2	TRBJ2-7	CASMGSTGRYEQYF
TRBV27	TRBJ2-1	CASSAPGLAVKNEQFF
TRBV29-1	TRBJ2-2	CSVRQGSNTGELFF
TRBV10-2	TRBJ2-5	CASGGQETQYF
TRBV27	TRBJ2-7	CASSSGTSGRTYEQYF
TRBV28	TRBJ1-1	CASSFSAVNTEAFF
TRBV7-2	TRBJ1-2	CASSLDAGAGYGYTF
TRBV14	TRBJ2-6	CASSHLGPPGANVLTF
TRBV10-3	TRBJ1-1	CAITPTGAGTEAFF
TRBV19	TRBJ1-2	CASSIGGADYGYTF
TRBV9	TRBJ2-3	CASSPTSLAGTDTQYF
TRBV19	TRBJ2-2	CASSPLAGHTGELFF
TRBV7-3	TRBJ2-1	CASSLHPVSNEQFF
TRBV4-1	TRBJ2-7	CASSPEGGVTYEQYF
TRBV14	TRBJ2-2	CASSQVAGRGAGELFF